This is a list of T cell receptor beta chains from one sample in a study of T cell changes during pregnancy in multiple sclerosis. Data came from immunoSEQ multiplex PCR; TCRdb stores just in-frame clones and leaves some out. The sample carries about 20,000 clones, about nine tenths recorded once. The specimen was CD8+ T cells from peripheral blood mononuclear cells, collected in the third trimester of pregnancy. All receptors come from a female donor in good health, enrolled as a control in a pregnancy study. CDR3s include the opening cysteine and the closing phenylalanine or tryptophan.

CDR3: CASSWRTGNNEQYF
V: TRBV13
J: TRBJ2-7

CDR3: CATADRSYEQYF
V: TRBV15
J: TRBJ2-7

CDR3: CASSELVGRTYNEQFF
V: TRBV25-1
J: TRBJ2-1

CDR3: CASSVALTGELFF
V: TRBV2
J: TRBJ2-2

CDR3: CASSEDGGGPDTQYF
V: TRBV6-1
J: TRBJ2-3

CDR3: CASSRGGYGTDTQYF
V: TRBV13
J: TRBJ2-3

CDR3: CASSNSGSPHAYNEQFF
V: TRBV21-1
J: TRBJ2-1

CDR3: CASKTGNQPQHF
V: TRBV6-5
J: TRBJ1-5

CDR3: CASSLAQGLTDTQYF
V: TRBV11-1
J: TRBJ2-3

CDR3: CASSPQGSSTDTQYF
V: TRBV6-4
J: TRBJ2-3

CDR3: CASSLGTGVYGYTF
V: TRBV7-9
J: TRBJ1-2

CDR3: CASSFAGTGGEQYF
V: TRBV27
J: TRBJ2-7

CDR3: CASSLVPGLAGPGTDTQYF
V: TRBV7-9
J: TRBJ2-3

CDR3: CASSQDRGEYGYTF
V: TRBV4-1
J: TRBJ1-2

CDR3: CASSAMKGGGDQPQHF
V: TRBV2
J: TRBJ1-5

CDR3: CASSFDPTQGMFHGRQETQYF
V: TRBV28
J: TRBJ2-5

CDR3: CASSLVGSSYEQYF
V: TRBV11-1
J: TRBJ2-7

CDR3: CASSGRRGEQFF
V: TRBV6-6
J: TRBJ2-1

CDR3: CASSQGGRGSLETQYF
V: TRBV4-3
J: TRBJ2-5

CDR3: CASSDSNSGSYNEQFF
V: TRBV6-4
J: TRBJ2-1

CDR3: CASSPSPPRGAPDTQYF
V: TRBV19
J: TRBJ2-3

CDR3: CASSLRTSLANEQYF
V: TRBV11-2
J: TRBJ2-7

CDR3: CASSPTAGQGFDEQYF
V: TRBV7-9
J: TRBJ2-7

CDR3: CASTRRWDSPYSEQYF
V: TRBV27
J: TRBJ2-7

CDR3: CASSDSTGGNEQFF
V: TRBV6-4
J: TRBJ2-1

CDR3: CASSAGTLALYNEQFF
V: TRBV19
J: TRBJ2-1

CDR3: CASSPGGGYTEAFF
V: TRBV19
J: TRBJ1-1

CDR3: CASSLATGTGGAYEQYF
V: TRBV7-9
J: TRBJ2-7

CDR3: CASSFNRGNQPQHF
V: TRBV7-2
J: TRBJ1-5

CDR3: CASSLFGRSHEQFF
V: TRBV7-6
J: TRBJ2-1

CDR3: CAKGRDSNYGYTF
V: TRBV19
J: TRBJ1-2

CDR3: CSVALAGDYTGELFF
V: TRBV29-1
J: TRBJ2-2

CDR3: CASSLWGLAPGELFF
V: TRBV5-4
J: TRBJ2-2

CDR3: CASSPGALAKNIQYF
V: TRBV7-6
J: TRBJ2-4

CDR3: CASSISLNSNQPQHF
V: TRBV19
J: TRBJ1-5

CDR3: CASRRPGQQWETQYF
V: TRBV2
J: TRBJ2-5

CDR3: CASRRIRATGELFF
V: TRBV4-1
J: TRBJ2-2

CDR3: CASSQATSSYNEQFF
V: TRBV6-5
J: TRBJ2-1

CDR3: CASSQEPRPSYEQYF
V: TRBV4-1
J: TRBJ2-7

CDR3: CASSPTQGRSPLHF
V: TRBV6-6
J: TRBJ1-6

CDR3: CASSQDEGVRSYEQYF
V: TRBV4-1
J: TRBJ2-7

CDR3: CASSSGTVSYNEQFF
V: TRBV6-5
J: TRBJ2-1

CDR3: CATSRVIGGDDSPLHF
V: TRBV15
J: TRBJ1-6

CDR3: CASSQTQGRTDTQYF
V: TRBV27
J: TRBJ2-3

CDR3: CASSPETGGRTGELFF
V: TRBV18
J: TRBJ2-2